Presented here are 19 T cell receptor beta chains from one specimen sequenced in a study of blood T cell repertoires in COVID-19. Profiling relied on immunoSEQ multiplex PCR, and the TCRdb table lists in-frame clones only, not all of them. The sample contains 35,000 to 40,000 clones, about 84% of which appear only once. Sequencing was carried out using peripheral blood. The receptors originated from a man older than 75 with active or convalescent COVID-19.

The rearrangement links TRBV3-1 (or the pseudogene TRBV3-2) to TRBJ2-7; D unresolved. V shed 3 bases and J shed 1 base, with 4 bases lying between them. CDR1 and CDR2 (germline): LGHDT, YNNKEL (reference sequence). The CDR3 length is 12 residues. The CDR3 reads CASSHYSYEQYF. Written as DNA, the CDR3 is TGTGCCAGCAGCCACTATTCCTACGAGCAGTACTTC.

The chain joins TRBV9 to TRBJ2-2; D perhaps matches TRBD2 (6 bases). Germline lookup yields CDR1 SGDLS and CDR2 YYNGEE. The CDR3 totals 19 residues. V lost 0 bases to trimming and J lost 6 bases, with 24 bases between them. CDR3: CASSVEEIGWRADAGELFF. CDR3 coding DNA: TGTGCCAGCAGCGTAGAAGAAATCGGTTGGAGGGCGGACGCCGGGGAGCTGTTTTTT.

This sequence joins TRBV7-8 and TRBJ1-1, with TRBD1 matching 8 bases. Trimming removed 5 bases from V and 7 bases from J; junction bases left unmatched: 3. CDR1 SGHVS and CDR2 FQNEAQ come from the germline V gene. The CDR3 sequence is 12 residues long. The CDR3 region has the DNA TGTGCCAGCAGCCCCGGACAGGGTGAAGCTTTCTTT. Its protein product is CASSPGQGEAFF.

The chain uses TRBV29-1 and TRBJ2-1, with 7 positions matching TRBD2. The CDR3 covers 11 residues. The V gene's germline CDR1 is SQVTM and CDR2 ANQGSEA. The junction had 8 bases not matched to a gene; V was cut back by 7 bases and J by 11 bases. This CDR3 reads CSAEAGGKQFF. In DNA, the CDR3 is TGCAGCGCGGAGGCCGGGGGGAAGCAGTTCTTC.

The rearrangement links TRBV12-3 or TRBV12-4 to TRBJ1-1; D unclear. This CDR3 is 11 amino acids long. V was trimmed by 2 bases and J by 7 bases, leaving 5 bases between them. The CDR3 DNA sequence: TGTGCCAGCAGTTTATTCAATGAAGCTTTCTTT. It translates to CASSLFNEAFF.

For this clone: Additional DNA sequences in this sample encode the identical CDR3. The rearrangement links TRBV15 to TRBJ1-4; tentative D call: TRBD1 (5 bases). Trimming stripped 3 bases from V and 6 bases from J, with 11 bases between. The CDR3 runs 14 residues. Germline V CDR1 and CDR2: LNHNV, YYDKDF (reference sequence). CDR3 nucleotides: TGTGCCACCAGCAGGGGGGGGAGTTATGAAAAACTGTTTTTT. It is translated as CATSRGGSYEKLFF.

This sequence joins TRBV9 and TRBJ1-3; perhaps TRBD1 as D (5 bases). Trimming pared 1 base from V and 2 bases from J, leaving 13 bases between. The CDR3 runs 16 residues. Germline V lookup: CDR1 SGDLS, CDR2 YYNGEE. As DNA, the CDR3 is TGTGCCAGCAGCGTAAGCTGGGGGGGAGCTGGAAACACCATATATTTT. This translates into CASSVSWGGAGNTIYF.

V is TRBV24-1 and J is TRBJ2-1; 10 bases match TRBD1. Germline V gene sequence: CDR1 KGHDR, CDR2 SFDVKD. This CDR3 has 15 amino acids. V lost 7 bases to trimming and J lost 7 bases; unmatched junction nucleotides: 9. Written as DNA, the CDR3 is TGTGCCACCAGCGCGGGACAGGGGCATCATAATGAGCAGTTCTTC. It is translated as CATSAGQGHHNEQFF.

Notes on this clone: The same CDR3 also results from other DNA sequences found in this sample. The CDR3 here is CASSLTLPDIASHEQYF. The DNA of the CDR3 is TGTGCCAGCTCACTGACTTTACCGGACATTGCTTCCCACGAGCAGTACTTC. This chain connects TRBV18 to TRBJ2-7, with a weak D call TRBD1 (5 bases). The CDR3 sequence is 17 residues long. V lost 4 bases and J 5 bases, leaving 24 bases between the germline ends. Looked up from germline, CDR1 is KGHSH and CDR2 is LQKENI.

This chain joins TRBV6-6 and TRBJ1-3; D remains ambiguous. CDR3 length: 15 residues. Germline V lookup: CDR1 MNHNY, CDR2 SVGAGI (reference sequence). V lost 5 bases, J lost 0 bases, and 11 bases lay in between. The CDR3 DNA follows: TGTGCCAGCAGTCGACAAACACACTCTGGAAACACCATATATTTT. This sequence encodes CASSRQTHSGNTIYF.

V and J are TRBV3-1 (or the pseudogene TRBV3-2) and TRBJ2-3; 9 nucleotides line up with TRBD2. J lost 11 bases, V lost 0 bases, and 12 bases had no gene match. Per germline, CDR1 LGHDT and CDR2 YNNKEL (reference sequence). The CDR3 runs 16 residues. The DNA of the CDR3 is TGTGCCAGCAGCCAAGAAGGCGGGAGGGCCGGTTTTAAGCAGTATTTT. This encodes CASSQEGGRAGFKQYF.

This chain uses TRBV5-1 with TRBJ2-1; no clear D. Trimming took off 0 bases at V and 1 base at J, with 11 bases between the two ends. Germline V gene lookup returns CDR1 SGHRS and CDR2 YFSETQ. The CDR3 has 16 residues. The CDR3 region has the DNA TGCGCCAGCAGCTTGGCGGGTGCGGAGTCCTACAATGAGCAGTTCTTC. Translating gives CASSLAGAESYNEQFF. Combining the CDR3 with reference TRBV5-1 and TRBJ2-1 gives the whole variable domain KAGVTQTPRYLIKTRGQQVTLSCSPISGHRSVSWYQQTPGQGLQFLFEYFSETQRNKGNFPGRFSGRQFSNSRSEMNVSTLELGDSALYLCASSLAGAESYNEQFFGPGTRLTVL.

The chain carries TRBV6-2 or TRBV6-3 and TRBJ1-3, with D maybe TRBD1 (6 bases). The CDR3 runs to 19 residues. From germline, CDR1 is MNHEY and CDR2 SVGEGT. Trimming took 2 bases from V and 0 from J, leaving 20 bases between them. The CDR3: CASSYHSTLTDSSGNTIYF. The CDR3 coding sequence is TGTGCCAGCAGTTACCACTCCACTCTCACGGACAGCTCTGGAAACACCATATATTTT.

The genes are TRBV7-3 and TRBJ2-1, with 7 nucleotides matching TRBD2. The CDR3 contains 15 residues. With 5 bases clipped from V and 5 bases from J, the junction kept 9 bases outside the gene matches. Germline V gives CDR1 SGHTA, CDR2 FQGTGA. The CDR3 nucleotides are TGTGCCAGCAGCCCCGCGGGACTACGGGACAATGAGCAGTTCTTC. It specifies CASSPAGLRDNEQFF.

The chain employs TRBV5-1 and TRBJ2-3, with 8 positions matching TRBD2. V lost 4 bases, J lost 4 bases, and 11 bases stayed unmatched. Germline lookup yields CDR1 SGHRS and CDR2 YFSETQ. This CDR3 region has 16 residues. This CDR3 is CASSLPGSGAADTQYF. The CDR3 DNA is TGCGCCAGCAGCCTACCCGGTAGCGGGGCTGCAGATACGCAGTATTTT.

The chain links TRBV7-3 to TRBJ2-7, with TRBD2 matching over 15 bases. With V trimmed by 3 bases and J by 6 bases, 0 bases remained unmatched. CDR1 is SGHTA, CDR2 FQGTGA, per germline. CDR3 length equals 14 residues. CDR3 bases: TGTGCCAGCAGCTTGGGACTAGCGGGAGGCGAGCAGTACTTC. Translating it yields CASSLGLAGGEQYF.

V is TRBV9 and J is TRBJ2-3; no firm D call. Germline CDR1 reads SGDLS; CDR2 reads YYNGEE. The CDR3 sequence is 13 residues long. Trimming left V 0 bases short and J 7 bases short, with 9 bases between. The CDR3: CASSVDFVNTQYF. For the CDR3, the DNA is TGTGCCAGCAGCGTAGATTTCGTTAATACGCAGTATTTT.

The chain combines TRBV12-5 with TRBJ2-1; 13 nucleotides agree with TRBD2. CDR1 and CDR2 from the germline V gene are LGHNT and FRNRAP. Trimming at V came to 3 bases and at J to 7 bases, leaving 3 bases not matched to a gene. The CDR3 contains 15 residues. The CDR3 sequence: CASGLLAGGVNEQFF. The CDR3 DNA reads TGTGCTAGTGGTTTACTAGCGGGAGGGGTGAATGAGCAGTTCTTC.

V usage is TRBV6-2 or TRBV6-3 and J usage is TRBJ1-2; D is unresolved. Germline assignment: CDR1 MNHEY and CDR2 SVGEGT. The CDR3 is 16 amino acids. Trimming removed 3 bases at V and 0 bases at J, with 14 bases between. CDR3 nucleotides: TGTGCCAGCAGTTATTTTATCGCGGCCACTAACTATGGCTACACCTTC. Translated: CASSYFIAATNYGYTF.